These T cell receptor beta chains were read from a single sample in a study of CD8 T cells in Susac syndrome. TCRdb reanalysed the immunoSEQ multiplex PCR reads using MiXCR and keeps one entry per CDR3 protein. In the table there are approximately 150,000 distinct CDR3 sequences, around 92% of which are singletons. Material for sequencing was CD4+ T cells from PBMCs. All receptors derive from a human donor in good health. The CDR3 runs from the conserved cysteine through the conserved F or W. The D gene is left open where the match is weak. The listing skips clone size in some rows; elsewhere it reads once, few, many or a size class.

j_call | v_call | d_call | clone_size | cdr3_aa | cdr3_nt
TRBJ2-2 | TRBV5-1 | . | . | CASSPIEGPVTGELFF | TGCGCCAGCAGCCCAATCGAGGGCCCCGTCACCGGGGAGCTGTTTTTT
TRBJ2-7 | TRBV11-2 | . | . | CASSFHTGDIPYEQYF | TGTGCCAGCAGCTTCCACACAGGTGATATCCCCTACGAGCAGTACTTC
TRBJ1-1 | TRBV27 | . | . | CASSPHLNTEAFF | TGTGCCAGCAGTCCACACCTGAACACTGAAGCTTTCTTT
TRBJ1-2 | TRBV28 | TRBD1 | once | CASSLWTGDSGYGYTF | TGTGCCAGCAGTCTATGGACAGGGGATTCCGGCTATGGCTACACCTTC
TRBJ2-3 | TRBV24-1 | TRBD2 | . | CATSDRTSGKPDTQYF | TGTGCCACCAGTGATCGGACTAGCGGGAAGCCAGATACGCAGTATTTT
TRBJ2-1 | TRBV6-1 | . | . | CASSELRPGQEFF | TGTGCCAGCAGTGAATTGAGACCGGGACAAGAGTTCTTC
TRBJ2-7 | TRBV19 | TRBD1 | . | CASSASSQGAGYEQYF | TGTGCCAGTAGTGCCTCTTCTCAGGGGGCAGGCTACGAGCAGTACTTC
TRBJ1-1 | TRBV29-1 | TRBD1 | . | CSVVSQGFVTEAFF | TGCAGCGTGGTATCACAGGGGTTCGTCACTGAAGCTTTCTTT
TRBJ2-1 | TRBV2 | . | once | CASSKGGYNEQFF | TGTGCCAGCAGTAAGGGGGGGTACAATGAGCAGTTCTTC
TRBJ2-3 | TRBV6-5 | . | . | CASSYWMSVGGDPSTDTQYF | TGTGCCAGCAGTTATTGGATGTCTGTTGGCGGGGACCCCAGCACAGATACGCAGTATTTT
TRBJ1-3 | TRBV30 | . | . | CAWPSGNTIYF | TGTGCCTGGCCATCTGGAAACACCATATATTTT
TRBJ1-2 | TRBV20-1 | . | . | CSAPTGDYGYTF | TGCAGTGCTCCGACGGGGGACTATGGCTACACCTTC
TRBJ2-7 | TRBV29-1 | . | few | CSVRSLGPGEQYF | TGCAGCGTACGATCGTTGGGACCTGGAGAGCAGTACTTC
TRBJ2-6 | TRBV19 | TRBD1 | once | CASSIGTAGANVLTF | TGTGCCAGTAGTATCGGGACAGCTGGGGCCAACGTCCTGACTTTC
TRBJ2-7 | TRBV6-1 | . | . | CASGARFYEQYF | TGTGCCAGCGGGGCACGGTTCTACGAGCAGTACTTC
TRBJ2-1 | TRBV30 | . | few | CAWSRGEHNEQFF | TGTGCCTGGAGTCGCGGGGAACACAATGAGCAGTTCTTC
TRBJ1-2 | TRBV5-4 | . | . | CASSLEYYGYTF | TGTGCCAGCAGCTTGGAATACTATGGCTACACCTTC
TRBJ2-7 | TRBV4-3 | TRBD2 | . | CASSQDPGIGGGEQYF | TGCGCCAGCAGCCAAGACCCAGGGATTGGCGGGGGGGAGCAGTACTTC
TRBJ1-3 | TRBV7-2 | TRBD1 | . | CASSLQGTPGNTIYF | TGTGCCAGCAGCCTACAGGGGACCCCTGGAAACACCATATATTTT
TRBJ1-3 | TRBV2 | . | once | CASSAGQLSSGNTIYF | TGTGCCAGCAGTGCCGGACAGCTGAGCTCTGGAAACACCATATATTTT
TRBJ1-1 | TRBV5-1 | . | . | CASSQPSGANTEAFF | TGCGCCAGCAGCCAACCATCGGGGGCGAACACTGAAGCTTTCTTT
TRBJ1-2 | TRBV20-1 | . | . | CSAGWVDYYGYTF | TGCAGTGCGGGGTGGGTGGACTACTATGGCTACACCTTC
TRBJ2-5 | TRBV6-6 | . | . | CASSYSGLGRETQYF | TGTGCCAGCAGTTACTCCGGGTTGGGGCGGGAGACCCAGTACTTC
TRBJ1-2 | TRBV2 | . | . | CASSPTGGAEGYTF | TGTGCCAGCAGCCCTACGGGGGGGGCTGAGGGCTACACCTTC
TRBJ1-1 | TRBV6-2/TRBV6-3 | . | . | CASSYQPPISAFF | TGTGCCAGCAGTTACCAACCGCCCATTAGCGCTTTCTTT
TRBJ1-1 | TRBV5-1 | . | . | CASSRRGGNTEAFF | TGCGCCAGCAGCCGCAGGGGCGGGAACACTGAAGCTTTCTTT
TRBJ2-7 | TRBV2 | . | . | CASSGETGGLYEQYF | TGTGCCAGCAGTGGAGAGACAGGAGGCCTCTACGAGCAGTACTTC
TRBJ2-3 | TRBV5-1 | . | once | CASSFAPGGTDTQYF | TGCGCCAGCAGTTTTGCCCCGGGGGGCACAGATACGCAGTATTTT
TRBJ2-1 | TRBV7-3 | . | . | CASSLSPDNEQFF | TGTGCCAGCAGCTTATCGCCCGACAATGAGCAGTTCTTC
TRBJ2-1 | TRBV19 | TRBD2 | . | CASSPGTSGYNEQFF | TGTGCCAGTAGTCCCGGGACTAGCGGGTACAATGAGCAGTTCTTC
TRBJ2-3 | TRBV2 | TRBD1 | . | CASSRDRVPRTDTQYF | TGTGCCAGCAGCCGCGACAGGGTCCCCCGCACAGATACGCAGTATTTT
TRBJ2-1 | TRBV5-1 | TRBD2 | once | CASSFGRPWTSGPNEQFF | TGCGCCAGCAGCTTCGGGAGGCCTTGGACTAGCGGACCTAATGAGCAGTTCTTC
TRBJ2-4 | TRBV5-1 | TRBD1 | few | CASSFGQDENIQYF | TGCGCCAGCAGCTTCGGACAGGATGAAAACATTCAGTACTTC
TRBJ2-3 | TRBV4-1 | TRBD2 | . | CASSQEGGRGVDTQYF | TGCGCCAGCAGCCAAGAGGGCGGGAGAGGGGTAGATACGCAGTATTTT
TRBJ2-5 | TRBV15 | . | . | CATSRGGVRETQYF | TGTGCCACCAGCAGAGGAGGGGTCAGAGAGACCCAGTACTTC
TRBJ2-2 | TRBV6-5 | TRBD2 | . | CASSYSAGANTGELFF | TGTGCCAGCAGTTACTCGGCGGGAGCAAACACCGGGGAGCTGTTTTTT
TRBJ2-7 | TRBV7-9 | . | . | CASSFGSFMYF | TGTGCCAGCAGCTTTGGCAGCTTCATGTACTTC
TRBJ2-5 | TRBV10-1 | . | . | CASSDGVGQETQYF | TGCGCCAGCAGTGACGGAGTTGGTCAAGAGACCCAGTACTTC
TRBJ2-5 | TRBV28 | TRBD1 | . | CASSLRQGVQETQYF | TGTGCCAGCAGTTTAAGACAGGGGGTACAAGAGACCCAGTACTTC
TRBJ1-5 | TRBV19 | . | . | CASSIAGPQPQHF | TGTGCCAGTAGTATTGCTGGACCTCAGCCCCAGCATTTT
TRBJ1-5 | TRBV6-2/TRBV6-3 | . | . | CASNPGGLGHQPQHF | TGTGCCAGCAACCCAGGAGGGTTGGGGCATCAGCCCCAGCATTTT
TRBJ2-1 | TRBV12-3/TRBV12-4 | . | once | CASSFRGRGKFF | TGTGCCAGCAGTTTTCGGGGCAGGGGAAAGTTCTTC
TRBJ2-1 | TRBV6-1 | TRBD1 | few | CASSDGQGVIDEQFF | TGTGCCAGCAGTGATGGACAGGGGGTAATAGATGAGCAGTTCTTC
TRBJ2-2 | TRBV7-2 | TRBD2 | . | CASSFSGRLTGELFF | TGTGCCAGCAGCTTTAGCGGGAGGCTCACCGGGGAGCTGTTTTTT
TRBJ2-7 | TRBV6-5 | TRBD1 | . | CASRLTQGANEQYF | TGTGCCAGCAGGCTGACCCAGGGGGCGAACGAGCAGTACTTC
TRBJ2-5 | TRBV5-6 | . | . | CASTTRSAGETQYF | TGTGCCAGCACGACTCGAAGCGCAGGGGAGACCCAGTACTTC
TRBJ2-5 | TRBV20-1 | TRBD1 | . | CSARVDRTQETQYF | TGCAGTGCTAGAGTGGACAGGACTCAAGAGACCCAGTACTTC
TRBJ2-7 | TRBV27 | TRBD1 | . | CASSLDRGPYEQYF | TGTGCCAGCAGTTTAGACAGGGGCCCCTACGAGCAGTACTTC
TRBJ1-3 | TRBV20-1 | . | . | CSALGEYGNTIYF | TGCAGTGCCTTGGGGGAATATGGAAACACCATATATTTT
TRBJ2-7 | TRBV5-1 | TRBD1 | . | CASSLEGDRVHEQYF | TGCGCCAGCAGCTTGGAGGGGGACAGGGTCCACGAGCAGTACTTC
TRBJ1-4 | TRBV7-9 | . | . | CASSLVANEKLFF | TGTGCCAGCAGCCTAGTGGCAAATGAAAAACTGTTTTTT
TRBJ2-7 | TRBV11-2 | TRBD1 | . | CASSRQGHEQYF | TGTGCCAGCAGCAGACAGGGACACGAGCAGTACTTC